This T cell receptor beta chain was retrieved from a study of blood T cell repertoires in COVID-19. Some clones are missing from TCRdb's copy, which holds only in-frame ones; the method was immunoSEQ multiplex PCR. The table records about 13,000 clones, around nine tenths of them present only once. Trimming removed 2 bases from V and 9 bases from J; junction bases left unmatched: 2. This CDR3 has 13 residues. Germline CDR1 KGHSH, CDR2 LQKENI. V and J are TRBV18 and TRBJ2-1, with TRBD2 matching over 9 bases. The sequence derives from a human donor in a cohort sampled during active COVID-19. The sample comprised peripheral blood. CDR3 sequence (DNA): TGTGCCAGCTCACCAGGACTAGCGCTTGAGCAGTTCTTC. Its protein product is CASSPGLALEQFF.